This record covers a single TCR beta chain. The V and J ends lost 7 bases and 5 bases respectively, with 14 bases between them. The CDR3 has 13 amino acids. The germline gives CDR1 ENHRY, CDR2 SYGVKD. The sample originates from a study of blood T cell repertoires in COVID-19. The overall study: In each case, the material was cDNA or gDNA derived from T cells, B-cell-depleted T cells, or PBMCs.

How the authors handled the data: Quantification of nucleated cells was approximated via reference gene primer amplification. Some clones are missing from TCRdb's copy, which holds only in-frame ones; the method was immunoSEQ multiplex PCR. That table is the source of V, J and clone size, and D and trimming were worked out from the DNA. This sample has hundreds of thousands of clones, with 65% to 85% found just once. The sequence was obtained from a woman aged 40 to 50 with active or convalescent COVID-19. Material for sequencing was peripheral blood. V and J are TRBV10-3 and TRBJ1-1, with D possibly matching TRBD1 (5 bases). In DNA form, the CDR3 reads TGTGCCATCAATCGCCCAGGGATGACTGAAGCTTTCTTT. This encodes CAINRPGMTEAFF.